This T cell receptor beta chain appears in the sequencing data of a study of T cell responses to AZD1222 COVID-19 vaccine. Some clones are missing from TCRdb's copy, which holds only in-frame ones; the method was immunoSEQ multiplex PCR. The data show 40,000 to 45,000 clones, with roughly 77% seen just once and 20% to 25% held by the top ten. Study-level points and caveats: Mostly white British, mostly female donors; authors suggested clonal diversity may be underestimated. Within unmutated variant regions lay the reported targets of nearly half of spike-specific TCRs.

About this clone: Its antigen is not identified.

This TCR derives from an adult who received the MenACWY meningococcal vaccine as a control. Source: peripheral blood, taken 28 days after the second dose of the MenACWY control vaccine.

The CDR3 DNA reads as TGCGCCAGCAGCTTGGATATGGGTCGCCCACCCCTCCACTTT. It translates to CASSLDMGRPPLHF. This chain links TRBV5-1 with TRBJ1-6; D not resolved. Germline V gene lookup returns CDR1 SGHRS and CDR2 YFSETQ. V lost 0 bases to trimming and J lost 11 bases, with 12 bases between them. This CDR3 contains 14 residues.